This T cell receptor beta chain was captured by sequencing in a study of patients and donors after allogeneic stem cell transplantation. This clonotype has only a few counts. In TCRdb, the RT-PCR reads were re-called with MiXCR into one record per CDR3 protein. The sample consists of more than 75,000 distinct CDR3 sequences, less than 5% of them appearing once. This receptor was taken from a human donor who was either an allogeneic HSCT recipient or a stem cell or donor lymphocyte infusion donor (not recorded which). It is not recorded whose cells these are; they may come from a transplant donor. Sequenced input: blood, either unsorted or a sorted T cell fraction (not recorded which).

DNA for the CDR3: TGTGCCAGCTCACCACTCCAGATGGACACGGGAGGGGAGACCCAGTACTTC. Translated: CASSPLQMDTGGETQYF. The V gene is TRBV18, the J gene TRBJ2-5; 8 bases match TRBD2. Trimming at V came to 1 base and at J to 5 bases, leaving 12 bases not matched to a gene. This CDR3 is built from 17 residues. Germline CDR1 reads KGHSH; CDR2 reads LQKENI.